The clone carrying this TCR beta chain appeared once. The record originates from a study of blood T cell repertoires in COVID-19. Study as a whole: From T cells, B-cell-depleted T cells, or PBMCs came the material, which was cDNA or gDNA.

Germline CDR1 SGDLS, CDR2 YYNGEE. Trimming cost V 3 bases and J 10 bases; bases outside gene matches: 14. CDR3 length: 16 amino acids. Produced via immunoSEQ multiplex PCR; TCRdb's table is partial and in-frame only. The table includes around 60,000 clones, around 90% detected once. This TCR derives from a man between 60 and 75 years old with active COVID-19. The sample consisted of peripheral blood. The chain recombines TRBV9 with TRBJ2-1, with TRBD2 matching 9 bases. This chain's CDR3 is CASSAPAGGPKGEQFF. DNA for the CDR3: TGTGCCAGCAGCGCACCGGCGGGGGGGCCGAAAGGGGAGCAGTTCTTC.